Here is one T cell receptor beta chain with its context. Its antigen target is currently unknown. One base away there is no much larger clone; base qualities are not given. This record comes from a study of cytomegalovirus exposure and HLA in healthy donors (dated by TCRdb to 2017 to 2019). A note on the overall study: In an earlier analysis of fewer than 750 of the donors, around 300 Gb of sequence data and 95 million to 130 million unique TCR beta sequences from about 190 million T cells were reported. Approximately 300 gigabases of sequencing data and 70 million to 100 million unique TCR sequences made up an early release that covered under 750 HLA-typed donors. The genetic ancestry cluster associated with self-reported Caucasian donors included 81% of the 398 genotyped donors. The study was designed to test whether signatures of past pathogen exposure could be identified by cataloging public T cell receptors. The study used immunosequencing to profile the T cell repertoires of approximately 690 subjects and linked those repertoires to cytomegalovirus serostatus. Besides the first cohort of under 700 subjects, a separate validation cohort made up of 90 to 150 different subjects was used. To predict cytomegalovirus infection status, the study combined high-throughput TCR immunosequencing, statistical association of individual TCRs with disease status, and machine learning. To study patterns of TCR occurrence, a later analysis re-analyzed previously published TCR beta repertoires from 700 or so donors and added high-resolution HLA genotyping. The later analysis used no new phenotypic data to find candidate immune exposures, relying instead on TCR beta sequences and their occurrence across donors. To decide whether each TCR beta V gene segment behaved as functional or pseudogenic, an earlier analysis of fewer than 750 of the donors relied on high-throughput TCR beta sequencing. Donor age, sex, ethnicity and CMV serostatus were compiled together with the repertoire data. In a later genetic analysis, genome-wide SNP genotypes for about 55% of the roughly 670 donors were used, and that subset was treated as a discovery cohort. Every repertoire in the discovery cohort had been generated on one and the same sequencing platform. Both class I and class II loci were covered by HLA typing, at four-digit resolution. Typing coverage differed by locus: A, B, C, DRB1 and DQB1 were typed in about 620-630 donors, DQA1 in 522, DPA1 in 600 to 610, and DPB1 in just under 490. Five DR-DQ haplotypes were treated as single units for association and clustering because of strong linkage in the cohort. Among about 400 genotyped donors of the cohort, an average of about 220,000 unique TCR beta nucleotide sequences was sequenced per donor, of which roughly 17% were non-productive. The study at large found these results: The cohort was sequenced for TCR beta chains only, and without alpha or paired-chain data the features that could be detected were limited. According to a later analysis, most CMV-associated TCR beta chains appeared to be HLA-restricted, and the HLA associations seemed to be driven largely by CMV exposure. In a later genetic analysis, a missense DCLRE1C variant was associated with V-gene and J-gene trimming of TCR beta chains, and the association was replicated in an independent cohort. In a later analysis, several top co-occurrence clusters were reported to appear linked to parvovirus B19, influenza, CMV and Epstein-Barr virus. Compared with equally common non-associated chains, HLA-associated TCR beta chains in a later analysis were more clonally expanded and had lower generation probabilities. Immune exposure information for the cohort was limited to CMV serostatus. Strong co-occurrence of HLA alleles, especially DR and DQ, made assigning TCR associations to individual alleles difficult. A later genetic analysis reported fewer N-insertions in productive TCRs among donors in an Asian-associated ancestry cluster than the approximately 700-donor mean. Three of the identified cytomegalovirus-associated TCR beta chains were confirmed in vitro to be specific for cytomegalovirus antigens. HLA typing was unavailable for some donors at each locus, so association tests used only the typed subset. The study listed 150 to 200 TCR beta chains as associated with cytomegalovirus. According to a later analysis, TCR association rates differed among HLA loci, with DRB1 alleles showing the most associated TCRs and HLA-C alleles showing the fewest. Roughly uniform sequencing depth across donors was assumed in presence/absence analyses, although this assumption may not hold. A further reported finding was that TCR beta sequences accurately predicted the HLA-A and HLA-B alleles for most subjects in the first cohort. The authors suggested that the approach could potentially be extended to other disease states and immunological phenotypes. A later analysis associated around 16,000 TCR beta sequences with specific HLA alleles at a false discovery rate of 0.05. Most TCR sequences were observed very rarely across donors, whereas some public TCRs were present in many individuals. In both the original and validation cohorts, the classifier was reported to diagnose cytomegalovirus status with high specificity and sensitivity. A group of highly shared sequence variants was considered likely to be a technical artifact of the sequencing pipeline. The earlier analysis of some 560 of the donors excluded about 16 rarely observed V segments, including chromosome 9 orphons, because counts were too low. An earlier analysis of around 540 of the donors showed that most TCR beta V segments appeared in productive rearrangements either about 90% or about 30% of the time, which broadly matched IMGT annotations. Linkage disequilibrium might explain the correlated functional status among segregating V segments, but an unknown experimental factor could not be excluded.

The cohort was made up of hundreds of healthy bone marrow donors. Cohort members were all nominally healthy when sampled, although unrecorded immune exposures were likely present. The donor was CMV seropositive and was included in the group of 300 or so seropositive cohort members. Every donor gave a peripheral blood sample, and the peripheral blood mononuclear cells from that sample were used for TCR beta sequencing. The Qiagen DNeasy Blood Extraction Kit was used to extract genomic DNA from the blood cell samples. The receptor library was made with the immunoSEQ multiplex PCR assay. For the multiplex PCR, a mixture combining 60 forward primers for TCR Vbeta segments and 13 reverse primers for TCR Jbeta segments was used. Amplification of the CDR3 region of rearranged TCR beta genes was performed with a multiplex PCR assay on genomic DNA. Amplified TCR beta libraries were sequenced as 87-base-pair reads on the Illumina HiSeq System. Turning to the authors' computational methods: Across the roughly 670 repertoires, a later analysis counted some 81 million unique TCR beta chains, some 11 million of which were shared by at least two donors. Raw reads were error-corrected and collapsed into unique sequences by a nearest-neighbor algorithm in which closely related sequences were merged to remove PCR and sequencing errors. To assign V, D and J gene segments, CDR3 sequences were aligned to IMGT reference sequences. For a sequence to be retained, at least a six-nucleotide match to both a V gene segment and a J gene segment was required. A rearrangement was called productive if the CDR3 had no stop codons and remained in frame with V and J, and every other rearrangement was called non-productive. CDR3 was defined according to IMGT convention as the region running from the second conserved V-encoded cysteine to the conserved J-encoded phenylalanine. The earlier analysis of 450 to 750 of the donors excluded any sequence lacking an unambiguous match to a single V gene segment. An earlier analysis of a few hundred of the donors called V segments functional above 56.7% productive rearrangements and segregating when the between-donor standard deviation exceeded 5%. A statistical classification framework was built to diagnose cytomegalovirus status from the catalog of TCR beta chain sequences. In a later analysis, TCR nucleotide sequences were compared against IMGT/GENE-DB human TR gene sequences so that V and J genes could be assigned. In a later analysis, CDR3 sequences and most-parsimonious VDJ recombination scenarios were assigned using the TCRdist pipeline. In a later analysis, each TCR beta chain was defined by its CDR3 amino acid sequence together with its V-gene family, and reads lacking a unique V-gene family were excluded. As a way to deal with suspected cross-contamination and a sequencing artifact, a later analysis dropped nearly 600 nucleotide sequences that were highly shared and had low generation probability. In a later analysis, a clonal expansion index was calculated for each public chain from normalized within-repertoire ranks of inferred template counts. A later analysis computed generation probabilities with a VDJ recombination model fitted to out-of-frame rearrangements, and checked the results against IGoR. In a later analysis, hypergeometric tests were used to score TCR-TCR, TCR-HLA and TCR-CMV co-occurrence, with a repertoire-size bias correction applied to TCR pairs. A later analysis estimated false discovery rates by permuting HLA or CMV assignments 20 times. In a later analysis, co-occurring TCRs were grouped with DBSCAN, and TCRdist sequence similarity was added when clustering was performed within HLA-allele-positive subsets. Co-occurrence clustering excluded repertoires with fewer than 30,000 or more than 120,000 public chains, plus five with anomalous nucleotide sharing. The source is immuneACCESS, and TCRdb retained only in-frame sequences with V and J called. Part of the clones is not carried over; for the studies checked, unresolved V genes explain less than half of this, and the remainder is unexplained. That table furnishes V, J and clone size, whereas the DNA furnished D and trimming. The sample table records roughly 110,000 clones; roughly 82% of these occur just once. Clones ranked in the top ten supply approximately 2.4% of the sample.

The sequencing input was PBMCs. The sequence was collected from a man aged 25-45 years in good health and CMV-seropositive.

The sequence in DNA is TGCGCCAGCAGCCCAGGGACTTCCACTGAAGCTTTCTTT. This is translated as CASSPGTSTEAFF. Rearrangement joined TRBV5-1 to TRBJ1-1; a tentative D match to TRBD1 spans 5 bases. The germline ends are 11 bases apart after V is trimmed by 4 bases and J by 4 bases. Per the germline V gene, SGHRS is the CDR1 and YFSETQ is the CDR2. The CDR3 starts with the cysteine, ends with the phenylalanine, and has 13 residues. The kept DNA is CDR3 alone, 39 bases in frame from the first base.